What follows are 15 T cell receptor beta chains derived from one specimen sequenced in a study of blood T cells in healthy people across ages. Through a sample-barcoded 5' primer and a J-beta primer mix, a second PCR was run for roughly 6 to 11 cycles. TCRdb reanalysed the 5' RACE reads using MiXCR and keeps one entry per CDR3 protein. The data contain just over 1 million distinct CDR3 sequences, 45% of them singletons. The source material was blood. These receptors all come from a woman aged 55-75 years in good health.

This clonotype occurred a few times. The CDR3 reads CTTRPGTGLFGETQYF. The CDR3, as DNA: TGTACCACTCGTCCCGGGACAGGGTTGTTTGGGGAGACCCAGTACTTC. The rearrangement uses TRBV6-1 and TRBJ2-5; 9 bases fit TRBD1. The CDR3 has 16 residues. Germline lookup yields CDR1 MNHNS and CDR2 SASEGT.

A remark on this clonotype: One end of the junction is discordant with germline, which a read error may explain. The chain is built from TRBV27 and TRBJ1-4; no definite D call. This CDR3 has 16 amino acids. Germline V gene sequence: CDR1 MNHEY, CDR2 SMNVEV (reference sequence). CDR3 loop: CAGRRVRDLSNEKLFF. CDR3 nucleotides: TGTGCCGGCAGGCGGGTTCGGGATCTTTCTAATGAAAAACTGTTTTTT.

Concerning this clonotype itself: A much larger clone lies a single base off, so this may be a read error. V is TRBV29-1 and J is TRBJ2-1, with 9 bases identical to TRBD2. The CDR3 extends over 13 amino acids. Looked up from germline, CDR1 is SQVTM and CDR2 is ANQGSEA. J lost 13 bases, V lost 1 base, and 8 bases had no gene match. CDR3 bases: TGCAGCGTTGAAGGACTAGCGGACGAGACCCAGTTCTTC. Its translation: CSVEGLADETQFF.

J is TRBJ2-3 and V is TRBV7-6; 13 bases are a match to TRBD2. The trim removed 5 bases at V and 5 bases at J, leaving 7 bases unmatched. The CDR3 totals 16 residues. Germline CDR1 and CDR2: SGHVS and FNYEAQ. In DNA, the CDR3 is TGTGCCAGCAGCGAGGGACTAGCGGGACAAGGAGATACGCAGTATTTT. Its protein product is CASSEGLAGQGDTQYF.

Here the CDR3 reads CASSLLAASNYGYTF. DNA of the CDR3: TGTGCCAGCAGTTTGTTGGCAGCCTCTAACTATGGCTACACCTTC. This rearrangement joins TRBV6-2 or TRBV6-3 to TRBJ1-2; D is undetermined. Germline CDR1 is MNHEY and CDR2 is SVGEGT. Trimming pared 4 bases from V and 0 bases from J, leaving 12 bases between. This CDR3 region has 15 residues.

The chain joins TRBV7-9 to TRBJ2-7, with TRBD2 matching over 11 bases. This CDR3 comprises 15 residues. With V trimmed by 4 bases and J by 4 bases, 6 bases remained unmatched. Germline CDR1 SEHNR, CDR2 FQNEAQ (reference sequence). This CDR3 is CASSSGLADRYEQYF. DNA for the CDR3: TGTGCCAGCAGCTCGGGACTAGCGGACCGATACGAGCAGTACTTC. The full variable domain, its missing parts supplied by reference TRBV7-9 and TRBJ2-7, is DTGVSQNPRHKITKRGQNVTFRCDPISEHNRLYWYRQTLGQGPEFLTYFQNEAQLEKSRLLSDRFSAERPKGSFSTLEIQRTEQGDSAMYLCASSSGLADRYEQYFGPGTRLTVT.

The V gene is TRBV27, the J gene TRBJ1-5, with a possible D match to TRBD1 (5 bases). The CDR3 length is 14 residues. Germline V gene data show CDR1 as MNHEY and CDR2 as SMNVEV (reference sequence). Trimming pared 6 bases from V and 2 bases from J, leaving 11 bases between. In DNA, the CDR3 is TGTGCCAGCAGCGAAGGGGACGGCAATCAGCCCCAGCATTTT. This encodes CASSEGDGNQPQHF.

The CDR3 region has the DNA TGTGCCAGCAGTTTTACTAGCGGTTCCTACAATGAGCAGTTCTTC. Translated: CASSFTSGSYNEQFF. The V and J genes are TRBV28 and TRBJ2-1, with 8 nucleotides matching TRBD2. V shed 3 bases, J shed 1 base, and the junction held 2 bases outside the gene matches. The CDR3 has 15 amino acids. Germline lookup yields CDR1 MDHEN and CDR2 SYDVKM.

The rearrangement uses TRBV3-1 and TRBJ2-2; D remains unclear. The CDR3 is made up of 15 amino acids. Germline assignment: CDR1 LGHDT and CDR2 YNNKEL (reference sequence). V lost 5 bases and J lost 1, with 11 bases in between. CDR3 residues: CASSFVGLNTGELFF. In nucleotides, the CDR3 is TGTGCCAGCAGCTTTGTGGGGTTGAACACCGGGGAGCTGTTTTTT.

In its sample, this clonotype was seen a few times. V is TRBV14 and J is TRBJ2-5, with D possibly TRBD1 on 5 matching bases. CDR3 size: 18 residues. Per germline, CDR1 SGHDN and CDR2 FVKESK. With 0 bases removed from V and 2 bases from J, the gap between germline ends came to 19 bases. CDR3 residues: CASSQDPRLWTKQETQYF. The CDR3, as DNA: TGTGCCAGCAGCCAAGATCCACGGTTGTGGACAAAACAAGAGACCCAGTACTTC.

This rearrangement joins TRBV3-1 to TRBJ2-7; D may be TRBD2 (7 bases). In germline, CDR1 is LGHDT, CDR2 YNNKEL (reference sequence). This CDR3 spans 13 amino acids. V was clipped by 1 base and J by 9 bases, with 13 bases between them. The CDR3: CASSQGRGGGQYF. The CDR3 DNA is TGTGCCAGCAGCCAAGGGAGGGGGGGAGGGCAGTACTTC.

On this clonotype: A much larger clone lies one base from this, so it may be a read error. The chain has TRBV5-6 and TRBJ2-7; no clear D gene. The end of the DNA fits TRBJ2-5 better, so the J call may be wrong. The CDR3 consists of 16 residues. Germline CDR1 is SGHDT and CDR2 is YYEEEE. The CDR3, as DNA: TGTGCCAGCATCTCTTACGGCCGTTCGGTTCAAGAGACCCAGTACTTC. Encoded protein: CASISYGRSVQETQYF.

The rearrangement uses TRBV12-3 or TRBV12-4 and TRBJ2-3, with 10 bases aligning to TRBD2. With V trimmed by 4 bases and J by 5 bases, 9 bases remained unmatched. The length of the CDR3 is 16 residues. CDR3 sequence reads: CASSWLSGRAEDTQYF. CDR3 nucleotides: TGTGCCAGCAGTTGGCTAAGCGGGAGGGCCGAAGATACGCAGTATTTT.

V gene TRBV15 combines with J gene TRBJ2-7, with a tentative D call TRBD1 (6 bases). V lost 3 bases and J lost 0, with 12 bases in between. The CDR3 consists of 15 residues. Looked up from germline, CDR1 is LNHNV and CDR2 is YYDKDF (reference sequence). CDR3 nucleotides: TGTGCCACCAGCAGTGACAGGCCGAACTCCTACGAGCAGTACTTC. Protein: CATSSDRPNSYEQYF.

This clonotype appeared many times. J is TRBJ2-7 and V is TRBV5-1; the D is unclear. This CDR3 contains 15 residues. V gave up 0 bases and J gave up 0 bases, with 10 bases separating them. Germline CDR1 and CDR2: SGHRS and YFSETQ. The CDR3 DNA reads TGCGCCAGCAGCTTGGCCGGGCGGAACTCCTACGAGCAGTACTTC. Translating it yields CASSLAGRNSYEQYF.